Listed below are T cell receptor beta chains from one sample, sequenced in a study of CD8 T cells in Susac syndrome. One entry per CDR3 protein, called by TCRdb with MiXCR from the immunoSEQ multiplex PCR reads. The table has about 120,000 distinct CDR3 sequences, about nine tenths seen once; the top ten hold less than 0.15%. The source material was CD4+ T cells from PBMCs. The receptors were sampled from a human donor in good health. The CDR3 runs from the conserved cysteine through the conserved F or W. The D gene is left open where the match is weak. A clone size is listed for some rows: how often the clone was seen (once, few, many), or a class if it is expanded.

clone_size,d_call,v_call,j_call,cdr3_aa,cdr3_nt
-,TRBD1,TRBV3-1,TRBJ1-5,CASSQDRDRGPYQPQHF,TGTGCCAGCAGCCAAGATCGGGACAGGGGGCCTTATCAGCCCCAGCATTTT
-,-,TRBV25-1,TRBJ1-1,CASHSPTAKNTEAFF,TGTGCCAGCCACTCCCCGACAGCCAAAAACACTGAAGCTTTCTTT
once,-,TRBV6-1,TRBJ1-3,CASQKGGNTIYF,TGTGCCAGCCAGAAAGGTGGAAACACCATATATTTT
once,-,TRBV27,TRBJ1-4,CASSFRSTNEKLFF,TGTGCCAGCAGTTTTCGGTCAACTAATGAAAAACTGTTTTTT
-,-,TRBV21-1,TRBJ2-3,CASSKSNRADTQYF,TGTGCCAGCAGCAAAAGTAACAGGGCAGATACGCAGTATTTT
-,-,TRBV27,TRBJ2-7,CASSYLTEKDEQYF,TGTGCCAGCAGTTACTTGACAGAAAAAGACGAGCAGTACTTC
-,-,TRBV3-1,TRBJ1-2,CASSQDGGLMPGYTF,TGTGCCAGCAGCCAAGATGGGGGACTTATGCCTGGCTACACCTTC
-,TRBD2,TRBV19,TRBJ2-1,CASSTRLAGTFF,TGTGCCAGTAGCACGCGACTAGCCGGCACGTTCTTC
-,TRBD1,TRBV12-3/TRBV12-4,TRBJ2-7,CASRGQSSYEQYF,TGTGCCAGCAGGGGACAGAGCTCCTACGAGCAGTACTTC
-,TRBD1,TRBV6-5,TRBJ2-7,CASSRPGGYEQYF,TGTGCCAGCAGTCGGCCAGGGGGATACGAGCAGTACTTC
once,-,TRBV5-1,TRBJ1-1,CASSGTGAGAFF,TGCGCCAGCAGCGGGACCGGGGCTGGGGCTTTCTTT
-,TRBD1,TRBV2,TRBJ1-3,CATRGQSNTIYF,TGTGCCACAAGGGGACAGTCGAACACCATATATTTT
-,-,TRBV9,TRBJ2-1,CASSVELDNEQFF,TGTGCCAGCAGCGTAGAGCTTGACAATGAGCAGTTCTTC
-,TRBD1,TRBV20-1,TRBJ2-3,CSAGSRTGSTDTQYF,TGCAGTGCTGGATCGAGGACAGGTAGCACAGATACGCAGTATTTT
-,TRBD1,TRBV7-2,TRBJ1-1,CASSWTGGPTEAFF,TGTGCCAGCAGTTGGACAGGGGGCCCAACTGAAGCTTTCTTT
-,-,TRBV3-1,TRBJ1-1,CASSQEGGVGTEAFF,TGTGCCAGCAGCCAAGAGGGGGGCGTAGGTACTGAAGCTTTCTTT
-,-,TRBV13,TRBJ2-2,CASSGWINTGELFF,TGTGCCAGCAGCGGATGGATAAACACCGGGGAGCTGTTTTTT
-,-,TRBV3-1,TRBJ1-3,CASSQDTASSGNTIYF,TGTGCCAGCAGCCAAGATACGGCGAGCTCTGGAAACACCATATATTTT
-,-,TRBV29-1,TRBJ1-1,CSVATGMNTEAFF,TGCAGCGTTGCAACAGGCATGAACACTGAAGCTTTCTTT
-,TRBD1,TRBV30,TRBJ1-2,CAWSRDRTYGYTF,TGTGCCTGGAGTCGGGACAGAACCTATGGCTACACCTTC
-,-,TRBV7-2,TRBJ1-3,CASSPRSVSGNTIYF,TGTGCCAGCAGCCCCCGGTCGGTTTCTGGAAACACCATATATTTT
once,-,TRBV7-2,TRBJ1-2,CASSSARAAGYTF,TGTGCCAGCAGCTCCGCTCGAGCGGCTGGCTACACCTTC
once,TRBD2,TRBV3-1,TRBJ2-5,CASSQEILAGVKGTQYF,TGTGCCAGCAGCCAAGAAATACTAGCGGGGGTTAAAGGGACCCAGTACTTC
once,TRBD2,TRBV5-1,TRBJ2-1,CASSLLATSGGYNEQFF,TGCGCCAGCAGCTTATTAGCGACTAGCGGGGGGTACAATGAGCAGTTCTTC
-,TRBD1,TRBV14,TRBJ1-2,CASRQTGKDGYTF,TGTGCCAGCAGACAGACAGGGAAAGACGGCTACACCTTC
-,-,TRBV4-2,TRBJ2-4,CASSQGGGGENIQYF,TGTGCCAGCAGCCAAGGAGGCGGTGGGGAAAACATTCAGTACTTC
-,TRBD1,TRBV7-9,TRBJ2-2,CASSRTGTGVRNTGELFF,TGTGCCAGCAGCCGTACCGGGACAGGGGTGCGGAACACCGGGGAGCTGTTTTTT
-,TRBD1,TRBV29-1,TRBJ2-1,CSVGTTGGRVGEQFF,TGCAGCGTTGGAACTACAGGGGGTCGGGTTGGTGAGCAGTTCTTC
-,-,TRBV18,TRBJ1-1,CASSPFESLSKSDTEAFF,TGTGCCAGCTCACCATTCGAAAGTCTCTCCAAGTCGGACACTGAAGCTTTCTTT
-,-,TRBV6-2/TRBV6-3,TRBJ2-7,CASIHRPGQGSSYEQYF,TGTGCCAGCATCCACCGCCCAGGGCAGGGGTCATCCTACGAGCAGTACTTC
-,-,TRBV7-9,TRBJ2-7,CASSLLMSAYEQYF,TGTGCCAGCAGCTTACTGATGTCAGCCTACGAGCAGTACTTC
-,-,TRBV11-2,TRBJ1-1,CASSLSTGNTEAFF,TGTGCCAGCAGCTTAAGTACCGGGAACACTGAAGCTTTCTTT
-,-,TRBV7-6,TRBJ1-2,CASSPGRGDARGYTF,TGTGCCAGCAGCCCCGGACGGGGAGATGCCAGAGGCTACACCTTC
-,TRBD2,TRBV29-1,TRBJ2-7,CSVAGGIDYEQYF,TGCAGCGTTGCGGGAGGGATCGACTACGAGCAGTACTTC
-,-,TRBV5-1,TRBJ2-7,CASSLEAGNSYEQYF,TGCGCCAGCAGCTTGGAGGCAGGGAACTCCTACGAGCAGTACTTC
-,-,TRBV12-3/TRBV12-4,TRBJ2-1,CASSLIMQGGGLYNEQFF,TGTGCCAGCAGTTTAATAATGCAGGGCGGAGGGCTCTACAATGAGCAGTTCTTC
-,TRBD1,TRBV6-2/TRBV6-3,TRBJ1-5,CASWPGGEGNQPQHF,TGTGCCAGCTGGCCAGGGGGCGAGGGCAATCAGCCCCAGCATTTT
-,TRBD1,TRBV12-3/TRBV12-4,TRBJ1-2,CASRMTGDYGYTF,TGTGCCAGCAGGATGACAGGGGACTATGGCTACACCTTC
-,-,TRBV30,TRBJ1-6,CAWSVGSERNSPLHF,TGTGCCTGGAGTGTAGGATCCGAGCGTAATTCACCCCTCCACTTT
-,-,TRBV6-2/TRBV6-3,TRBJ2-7,CASSYSSGTPLEQYF,TGTGCCAGCAGTTACTCGTCCGGGACACCGCTCGAGCAGTACTTC
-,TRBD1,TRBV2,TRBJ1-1,CASKGGPTGGTEAFF,TGTGCCAGCAAGGGGGGACCTACAGGGGGAACTGAAGCTTTCTTT
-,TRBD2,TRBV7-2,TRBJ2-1,CASSGGGLANNEQFF,TGTGCCAGCAGCGGAGGTGGACTAGCGAACAATGAGCAGTTCTTC
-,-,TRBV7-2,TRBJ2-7,CASSRDISYEQYF,TGTGCCAGCAGCCGGGACATCTCCTACGAGCAGTACTTC
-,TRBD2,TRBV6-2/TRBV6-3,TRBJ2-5,CASSTPSGGFQETQYF,TGTGCCAGCAGCACCCCTAGCGGGGGGTTCCAAGAGACCCAGTACTTC
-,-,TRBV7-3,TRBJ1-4,CASSLGPGRDEKLFF,TGTGCCAGCAGCTTAGGTCCAGGGAGGGATGAAAAACTGTTTTTT